This T cell receptor beta chain comes out of a study of blood T cell repertoires in COVID-19. Study summary: Donors in the United States, Italy and Spain gave samples during acute or convalescent COVID-19. Sample material is recorded as cDNA or gDNA derived from T cells, B-cell-depleted T cells, or PBMCs.

This CDR3 comprises 13 residues. Germline CDR1 LGHNT, CDR2 FRNRAP. V was trimmed by 7 bases and J by 1 base, leaving 10 bases between them. In the study's own analysis: Researchers report that nucleated cell counts were estimated from reference gene primer amplification. The table came from immunoSEQ multiplex PCR; TCRdb's copy has only in-frame clones and leaves some out. For V, J and clone size, that table is used; D and trimming come from the DNA. This table has approximately 120,000 clones, about 80% appearing once. The TCR originated in a woman between 50 and 59 years old with acute or convalescent COVID-19. Material for sequencing was peripheral blood. This sequence joins TRBV12-5 and TRBJ1-2; weak D call: TRBD1 (5 bases). The CDR3 is CASAPDSNYGYTF. CDR3 in DNA: TGTGCTAGTGCCCCCGACAGTAACTATGGCTACACCTTC.